The T cell receptor beta chain described here comes from a study of T cell changes during pregnancy in multiple sclerosis. CDR3 length equals 15 residues. Per germline, CDR1 SEHNR and CDR2 FQNEAQ (reference sequence). Losses at the gene ends were 5 bases for V and 4 bases for J; bases not matched to a gene: 8. Assay used: immunoSEQ multiplex PCR; TCRdb lists only in-frame clones, some missing. The sample includes approximately 60,000 clones, about 90% of them seen just once. Source: peripheral blood, taken in the second trimester of pregnancy. The rearrangement uses TRBV7-9 and TRBJ2-1; 7 nucleotides align to TRBD2. This receptor was obtained from a female donor in good health, enrolled as a control in a pregnancy study. The CDR3 here is CASSPPGGQYNEQFF. The CDR3 region has the DNA TGTGCCAGCAGCCCACCGGGGGGTCAATACAATGAGCAGTTCTTC.